One sample yielded the 25 T cell receptor beta chains listed below, sequenced in a study of blood T cell repertoires in COVID-19. The assay was immunoSEQ multiplex PCR, and TCRdb's table has in-frame clones only and misses some. The sample records roughly 300,000 clones, more than 70% being singletons. Input material: peripheral blood. The receptors here all came from a man between 18 and 35 years old who had recovered from COVID-19.

CDR3: CASSYTGYEQYF. The DNA of the CDR3 is TGTGCCAGCAGTTACACAGGCTACGAGCAGTACTTC. The chain recombines TRBV28 with TRBJ2-7, with D maybe TRBD1 (5 bases). The V gene lost 4 bases and the J gene lost 3 bases, with 7 bases spanning the gap. The germline V gene encodes CDR1 MDHEN and CDR2 SYDVKM. CDR3 length: 12 amino acids.

V gene TRBV4-1 combines with J gene TRBJ1-6; D not certain. The CDR3 consists of 16 residues. Germline lookup yields CDR1 MGHRA and CDR2 YSYEKL. Trimming removed 4 bases at V and 0 bases at J, with 10 bases between. CDR3 sequence reads: CASSLSGSSYNSPLHF. The CDR3, as DNA: TGCGCCAGCAGCCTGTCAGGCAGCTCCTATAATTCACCCCTCCACTTT.

The chain carries TRBV5-4 and TRBJ1-1; TRBD1 matches 11 bases. CDR3 length: 16 amino acids. J was trimmed by 2 bases and V by 0 bases; bases with no gene match: 3. Germline lookup yields CDR1 SGHNT and CDR2 YYREEE (reference sequence). The DNA for the CDR3 is TGTGCCAGCAGCTTGGCCGGGACAGGGGGTAACACTGAAGCTTTCTTT. Protein product: CASSLAGTGGNTEAFF.

This clone has only one observation. V usage is TRBV5-1 and J usage is TRBJ2-7, with TRBD2 identical over 7 bases. The V gene end was trimmed by 4 bases and the J gene end by 6 bases; junction bases not matched to a gene: 10. The CDR3 is 14 residues long. Germline CDR1 is SGHRS and CDR2 is YFSETQ. CDR3 protein: CASSPRDYASEQYF. CDR3 DNA sequence: TGCGCCAGCAGCCCCCGGGACTATGCTTCCGAGCAGTACTTC. Full variable domain (remainder filled in from reference TRBV5-1 and TRBJ2-7): KAGVTQTPRYLIKTRGQQVTLSCSPISGHRSVSWYQQTPGQGLQFLFEYFSETQRNKGNFPGRFSGRQFSNSRSEMNVSTLELGDSALYLCASSPRDYASEQYFGPGTRLTVT.

The V call is TRBV11-2, the J call TRBJ1-1; TRBD1 is a possible D gene (5 bases). Trimming took off 1 base at V and 4 bases at J, with 7 bases between the two ends. The germline V gene encodes CDR1 SGHAT and CDR2 FQNNGV. The CDR3 totals 13 residues. This chain's CDR3 is CASSLVRGTEAFF. CDR3 coding DNA: TGTGCCAGCAGCTTAGTAAGGGGCACTGAAGCTTTCTTT.

This clone has a single count. V and J are TRBV9 and TRBJ2-3; D uncertain. Germline values: CDR1 SGDLS, CDR2 YYNGEE. V shed 4 bases and J shed 5 bases, with 14 bases lying between them. The CDR3 length is 14 residues. The CDR3 region has the DNA TGTGCCAGCAGCCCCCCCCAGCGATTAGATACGCAGTATTTT. It codes for CASSPPQRLDTQYF.

V is TRBV6-6 and J is TRBJ1-2; TRBD1 is a possible D gene (5 bases). V was pared by 6 bases and J by 8 bases, with 22 bases between. The CDR3 is 15 residues long. Germline lookup yields CDR1 MNHNY and CDR2 SVGAGI (reference sequence). CDR3: CASSRQGATHLGYTF. The DNA of the CDR3 is TGTGCCAGCAGCCGCCAAGGGGCCACCCATTTGGGCTACACCTTC.

The V and J genes are TRBV19 and TRBJ1-2, with 9 nucleotides matching TRBD1. V lost 0 bases and J lost 4; bases outside the gene matches: 6. Germline V CDR1 and CDR2: LNHDA, SQIVND (reference sequence). The CDR3 has 16 amino acids. The CDR3 reads CASSIEGQGSSYGYTF. DNA of the CDR3: TGTGCCAGTAGTATAGAAGGACAGGGGTCCTCCTATGGCTACACCTTC.

This clone has a single count. This chain connects TRBV14 to TRBJ1-1; D unclear. Trimming took 1 base from V and 1 from J, leaving 10 bases between them. The CDR3 is made up of 15 amino acids. The V gene's germline CDR1 is SGHDN and CDR2 FVKESK. This CDR3 is CASSQVSGWNTEAFF. In DNA form, the CDR3 reads TGTGCCAGCAGCCAAGTTTCCGGGTGGAACACTGAAGCTTTCTTT.

This clone occurred once. This rearrangement joins TRBV25-1 to TRBJ2-7; TRBD1 is a possible D gene (6 bases). Germline V lookup: CDR1 MGHDK, CDR2 SYGVNS. The CDR3 is 11 amino acids. V shed 11 bases and J shed 6 bases, with 14 bases lying between them. CDR3 sequence reads: CASRGMGEQYF. CDR3 nucleotide sequence: TGTGCCTCCAGGGGAATGGGCGAGCAGTACTTC.

This clone was seen once. The CDR3 protein is CASSQIAGGPGEQFF. In nucleotides, the CDR3 is TGTGCCAGCAGCCAAATAGCGGGAGGGCCGGGGGAGCAGTTCTTC. The rearrangement links TRBV4-2 to TRBJ2-1, with 11 positions matching TRBD2. CDR3 size: 15 residues. The junction had 7 bases not matched to a gene; V was cut back by 2 bases and J by 10 bases. Germline V gene sequence: CDR1 LGHNA, CDR2 YNFKEQ.

The chain couples TRBV19 to TRBJ2-5; D might be TRBD2 (6 bases). Germline V gives CDR1 LNHDA, CDR2 SQIVND (reference sequence). Trimming removed 1 base at V and 7 bases at J, with 10 bases between. CDR3 length: 13 residues. CDR3 coding DNA: TGTGCCAGTAGTATAGGGGGGGAAGGGACCCAGTACTTC. Translation: CASSIGGEGTQYF.

The count of this clone is one. The gene calls are TRBV18 and TRBJ2-7, with 9 bases identical to TRBD1. Germline CDR1 is KGHSH and CDR2 is LQKENI. This CDR3 spans 16 amino acids. V dropped 2 bases and J dropped 3; count of bases not matched to a gene: 8. This chain's CDR3 is CASSPVPGQGDYEQYF. The DNA for the CDR3 is TGTGCCAGCTCACCAGTCCCGGGACAGGGTGACTACGAGCAGTACTTC.

The chain carries TRBV7-3 and TRBJ2-1, with 13 bases identical to TRBD2. In germline, CDR1 is SGHTA, CDR2 FQGTGA. V lost 6 bases, J lost 6 bases, and 11 bases stayed unmatched. This CDR3 contains 17 residues. The CDR3 DNA sequence: TGTGCCAGCAGGCCGGGCGGACTAGCGGGAGCAGGCAATGAGCAGTTCTTC. Translated: CASRPGGLAGAGNEQFF.

The chain combines TRBV6-6 with TRBJ1-5; 9 nucleotides match TRBD1. The germline V gene has CDR1 MNHNY and CDR2 SVGAGI (reference sequence). V shed 2 bases, J shed 5 bases, and the junction held 7 bases outside the gene matches. The CDR3 has 16 amino acids. DNA of the CDR3: TGTGCCAGCAGTTACCAGGACAGGGGAGGCGATCAGCCCCAGCATTTT. Translation gives CASSYQDRGGDQPQHF.

V and J are TRBV4-1 and TRBJ1-4; D possibly corresponds to TRBD1 (5 bases). V was pared by 1 base and J by 2 bases, with 11 bases between. Germline V gene data show CDR1 as MGHRA and CDR2 as YSYEKL. This CDR3 is built from 16 residues. CDR3 DNA sequence: TGCGCCAGCAGCCAAGCGGGCCGGGGGACTAATGAAAAACTGTTTTTT. Its protein is CASSQAGRGTNEKLFF.

V and J are TRBV6-5 and TRBJ1-1, with 7 bases aligning to TRBD1. Germline V lookup: CDR1 MNHEY, CDR2 SVGAGI. The ends lost 1 base at V and 4 bases at J; junction bases unmatched: 6. This CDR3 contains 15 residues. CDR3 DNA: TGTGCCAGCAGTTACTACCGAGGGGGCGGCACTGAAGCTTTCTTT. Its protein product is CASSYYRGGGTEAFF.

V usage is TRBV12-3 or TRBV12-4 and J usage is TRBJ1-2; TRBD1 matches at 7 bases. The CDR3 spans 13 residues. J gave up 4 bases and V 7 bases, and 6 bases lay outside the gene matches. CDR3 loop: CASTRDSPYGYTF. The CDR3 DNA sequence: TGTGCCAGCACCCGGGACAGTCCCTATGGCTACACCTTC.

V usage is TRBV7-3 and J usage is TRBJ2-2; 8 positions match TRBD2. The ends lost 6 bases at V and 4 bases at J; junction bases unmatched: 7. The CDR3 runs 15 residues. The V gene's germline CDR1 is SGHTA and CDR2 FQGTGA. The chain's CDR3 is CASSFSGAGTGELFF. CDR3 DNA: TGTGCCAGCAGTTTTAGCGGGGCGGGCACCGGGGAGCTGTTTTTT.

The V call is TRBV5-5, the J call TRBJ2-1; D uncertain. Germline values: CDR1 SGHKS, CDR2 YYEKEE (reference sequence). V shed 0 bases and J shed 9 bases, with 13 bases lying between them. The CDR3 is made up of 14 amino acids. CDR3 in amino acids: CASSLAVSTSEQFF. As DNA, the CDR3 is TGTGCCAGCAGCTTGGCCGTTTCTACGAGTGAGCAGTTCTTC.

The CDR3 DNA is TGTGCCAGCAGCTTAGACAGGGTTACGACCCAGCAAGCTTTCTTT. As protein: CASSLDRVTTQQAFF. This chain connects TRBV5-4 to TRBJ1-1, with 7 bases matching TRBD1. Trimming cost V 2 bases and J 9 bases; bases outside gene matches: 13. This CDR3 contains 15 residues. The germline CDR1 and CDR2 sequences are SGHNT and YYREEE (reference sequence). The variable domain in full, with the rest retrieved from reference TRBV5-4 and TRBJ1-1, is ETGVTQSPTHLIKTRGQQVTLRCSSQSGHNTVSWYQQALGQGPQFIFQYYREEENGRGNFPPRFSGLQFPNYSSELNVNALELDDSALYLCASSLDRVTTQQAFFGQGTRLTVV.

This sequence joins TRBV3-1 (or the pseudogene TRBV3-2) and TRBJ2-1, with 12 bases aligning to TRBD2. This CDR3 has 17 residues. Germline trimming cut 1 base from V and 6 bases from J; bases unmatched to any gene: 7. Germline loops: CDR1 LGHDT, CDR2 YNNKEL (reference sequence). CDR3 nucleotide sequence: TGTGCCAGCAGCCAAGGACTAGCGGGAGAGGCTAGCAATGAGCAGTTCTTC. This translates into CASSQGLAGEASNEQFF.

This clone was detected only once. V gene TRBV15 combines with J gene TRBJ1-1; D is uncertain. Trimming left V 3 bases short and J 0 bases short, with 8 bases between. Germline CDR1 LNHNV, CDR2 YYDKDF (reference sequence). The CDR3 runs to 14 residues. This CDR3 reads CATSRGGLNTEAFF. The CDR3 nucleotides read TGTGCCACCAGCAGGGGAGGCTTGAACACTGAAGCTTTCTTT.

The chain recombines TRBV4-1 with TRBJ2-7, with TRBD1 matching 9 bases. Germline trimming cut 2 bases from V and 6 bases from J; bases unmatched to any gene: 8. This CDR3 has 15 residues. CDR1 MGHRA and CDR2 YSYEKL come from the germline V gene. CDR3 coding DNA: TGCGCCAGCAGCCAAAAACAGGGGGCTAAAATCGAGCAGTACTTC. It is translated as CASSQKQGAKIEQYF.

This clone was seen once. This sequence joins TRBV28 and TRBJ1-2; TRBD1 is a possible D gene (5 bases). The V gene's germline CDR1 is MDHEN and CDR2 SYDVKM. CDR3 length equals 13 residues. V was cut by 4 bases and J by 4 bases, with 10 bases left in between. The CDR3 reads CASSSDSRYGYTF. The DNA for the CDR3 is TGTGCCAGCAGTTCAGACAGCCGCTATGGCTACACCTTC.